What follows are 30 T cell receptor beta chains derived from one specimen sequenced in a study of identical twins. One entry per CDR3 protein results from TCRdb running MiXCR on the 5' RACE reads. The data contain roughly 470,000 distinct CDR3 sequences, roughly 13% of them singletons. The same sample was also studied in work on yellow fever vaccine responses in identical twins.

Sequencing was carried out using CD4+ T cells sorted from blood. The receptor source for this set is a woman between 18 and 29 years old in good health.

This clonotype showed up just a few times. This chain's CDR3 is CSAFSGSWPYEQYF. The CDR3 nucleotides read TGCAGTGCCTTCAGCGGGAGCTGGCCCTACGAGCAGTACTTC. This chain joins TRBV20-1 and TRBJ2-7; 8 nucleotides align to TRBD2. CDR3 length: 14 residues. From germline, CDR1 is DFQATT and CDR2 SNEGSKA (reference sequence). The ends lost 6 bases at V and 2 bases at J; junction bases unmatched: 9.

Only a few counts were recorded for this clonotype. The genes are TRBV5-1 and TRBJ2-2, with 10 bases aligning to TRBD2. V was pared by 6 bases and J by 5 bases, with 10 bases of the junction left unmatched. The CDR3 sequence is 16 residues long. Germline V CDR1 and CDR2: SGHRS, YFSETQ. In DNA form, the CDR3 reads TGCGCCAGCACCCTGGAAGCAGCGGGAGGGACCGGGGAGCTGTTTTTT. Protein product: CASTLEAAGGTGELFF.

This clonotype has just a few counts. V usage is TRBV27 and J usage is TRBJ2-1, with 10 nucleotides matching TRBD2. Per the germline V gene, CDR1 is MNHEY and CDR2 is SMNVEV (reference sequence). The CDR3 extends over 14 amino acids. V was clipped by 3 bases and J by 14 bases; unmatched bases: 10. The CDR3 is CASSLQIAGGEEFF. CDR3 nucleotide sequence: TGTGCCAGCAGTTTGCAGATAGCGGGAGGTGAAGAGTTCTTC.

This clonotype was found a few times. The chain is built from TRBV10-3 and TRBJ2-7, with D perhaps matching TRBD2 (6 bases). Germline CDR1 and CDR2: ENHRY and SYGVKD. The germline V and J ends were trimmed by 7 bases and 2 bases, with 21 bases remaining between them. The length of the CDR3 is 16 residues. The CDR3 loop reads CAIKGTGGDLAYEQYF. The CDR3 coding sequence is TGTGCCATCAAAGGTACGGGCGGGGACCTCGCCTACGAGCAGTACTTC.

This clonotype was picked up a small number of times. The chain couples TRBV6-1 to TRBJ2-1; 12 nucleotides align to TRBD2. V shed 7 bases, J shed 4 bases, and the junction held 11 bases outside the gene matches. The CDR3 spans 17 residues. Germline V gene sequence: CDR1 MNHNS, CDR2 SASEGT. The CDR3 is CASTATSGRPVYNEQFF. CDR3 sequence (DNA): TGTGCCAGCACCGCCACTAGCGGGAGGCCCGTTTACAATGAGCAGTTCTTC.

This clonotype came up a few times. V is TRBV2 and J is TRBJ2-5; D uncertain. V gave up 3 bases and J gave up 8 bases, with 10 bases separating them. The CDR3 contains 12 residues. Germline lookup yields CDR1 SNHLY and CDR2 FYNNEI. The DNA of the CDR3 is TGTGCCAGCAGTGATCCCCTGGGCACCCAGTACTTC. Amino acids: CASSDPLGTQYF.

The chain has TRBV12-3 or TRBV12-4 and TRBJ1-1, with D possibly TRBD1 on 5 matching bases. V was clipped by 0 bases and J by 3 bases, with 11 bases between them. CDR3 length equals 15 residues. The CDR3 DNA reads TGTGCCAGCAGTTTAGCGTCCAGGGCAGACACTGAAGCTTTCTTT. Amino acid sequence: CASSLASRADTEAFF.

The chain links TRBV30 to TRBJ2-7, with D possibly matching TRBD2 (5 bases). V was shortened by 5 bases and J by 2 bases, with 13 bases between the two germline ends. Germline assignment: CDR1 GTSNPN and CDR2 SVGIG (reference sequence). The CDR3 covers 13 residues. The DNA for the CDR3 is TGTGCCTGGGCTTCCGGGATACCCTACGAGCAGTACTTC. This encodes CAWASGIPYEQYF.

This clonotype was picked up a small number of times. The gene calls are TRBV11-1 and TRBJ1-4, with D possibly matching TRBD1 (5 bases). From germline, CDR1 is SGHAT and CDR2 FQDESV (reference sequence). V was cut by 0 bases and J by 2 bases, with 16 bases left in between. The CDR3 extends over 18 amino acids. The chain's CDR3 is CASSLAWSRAGTNEKLFF. The CDR3 DNA sequence: TGTGCCAGCAGCTTAGCGTGGTCCAGGGCCGGCACTAATGAAAAACTGTTTTTT.

The sample holds a few counts of this clonotype. The V gene is TRBV6-2 or TRBV6-3, the J gene TRBJ2-7; D possibly corresponds to TRBD1 (6 bases). This CDR3 is built from 16 residues. Trimming cost V 8 bases and J 0 bases, with 20 bases left between them. Germline V gene sequence: CDR1 MNHEY, CDR2 SVGEGT. The CDR3 region has the DNA TGTGCCAGCGGATACTCTCCTGACAGGACCTCCTACGAGCAGTACTTC. Encoded protein: CASGYSPDRTSYEQYF.

This clonotype was recorded a few times. V usage is TRBV7-8 and J usage is TRBJ2-3; 7 bases are shared with TRBD1. V lost 5 bases, J lost 2 bases, and 4 bases stayed unmatched. The germline V gene encodes CDR1 SGHVS and CDR2 FQNEAQ. There are 14 residues in the CDR3. CDR3 in DNA: TGTGCCAGCAGCGAAGGGGGCCTCACAGATACGCAGTATTTT. Translation gives CASSEGGLTDTQYF.

This sequence joins TRBV20-1 and TRBJ1-1; D not certain. Trimming took off 6 bases at V and 6 bases at J, with 17 bases between the two ends. Germline CDR1 and CDR2: DFQATT and SNEGSKA (reference sequence). CDR3 size: 13 residues. In DNA form, the CDR3 reads TGCAGTGCGCCTCATCCGGGTGCTCCTGAAGCTTTCTTT. Its protein is CSAPHPGAPEAFF.

As to this clonotype: A much larger clonotype is one base distant, so this may be a read error. The CDR3 coding sequence is TGTGCCAGCAGCACCCGTCGACTAGCGGGATCCTACAGTGAGCAGTTCTTC. It translates to CASSTRRLAGSYSEQFF. This sequence joins TRBV2 and TRBJ2-1; 11 positions agree with TRBD2. The germline V gene encodes CDR1 SNHLY and CDR2 FYNNEI. The CDR3 length is 17 residues.

This clonotype was seen many times. V and J are TRBV6-2 or TRBV6-3 and TRBJ2-7; D is tentatively TRBD1 or TRBD2 (6 bases each). The CDR3 is 15 amino acids. Trimming left V 5 bases short and J 4 bases short, with 18 bases between. Germline V gene data show CDR1 as MNHEY and CDR2 as SVGEGT. CDR3 residues: CASSPGITGRYEQYF. The CDR3 nucleotides are TGTGCCAGCAGTCCCGGGATAACAGGGAGGTACGAGCAGTACTTC.

Only a few counts were recorded for this clonotype. V gene TRBV14 combines with J gene TRBJ2-3; unclear D gene. V lost 0 bases, J lost 3 bases, and 13 bases lay in between. Germline CDR1 reads SGHDN; CDR2 reads FVKESK. The CDR3 sequence is 16 residues long. The CDR3 protein is CASSQDSFGPTDTQYF. DNA for the CDR3: TGTGCCAGCAGCCAAGACTCTTTCGGGCCGACAGATACGCAGTATTTT.

The rearrangement links TRBV4-3 to TRBJ2-1; TRBD2 matches at 14 bases. The CDR3 is made up of 16 amino acids. Germline assignment: CDR1 LGHNA and CDR2 YSLEER. V shed 0 bases and J 6 bases; nucleotides not matched to a gene: 1. In nucleotides, the CDR3 is TGCGCCAGCAGCCAAGATGGACTAGCGGGAGGCAATGAGCAGTTCTTC. This codes for CASSQDGLAGGNEQFF.

This clonotype was seen more than once but under ten times. V is TRBV29-1 and J is TRBJ2-2; D is perhaps TRBD2 (5 bases). V was pared by 4 bases and J by 4 bases, with 16 bases between. The CDR3 is 15 residues long. Germline values: CDR1 SQVTM, CDR2 ANQGSEA. CDR3: CSVVSQRGITGELFF. For the CDR3, the DNA is TGCAGCGTTGTAAGCCAACGGGGAATCACCGGGGAGCTGTTTTTT.

This clonotype was counted a few times. The CDR3 region is CASSTRQGRGQNTEAFF. The CDR3 coding sequence is TGTGCCAGTAGTACACGACAGGGAAGGGGTCAGAACACTGAAGCTTTCTTT. The chain is built from TRBV19 and TRBJ1-1, with 7 nucleotides matching TRBD1. The CDR3 contains 17 residues. The germline V gene encodes CDR1 LNHDA and CDR2 SQIVND (reference sequence). V was clipped by 4 bases and J by 1 base; unmatched bases: 12.

The table lists this clonotype with a few counts. The chain has TRBV2 and TRBJ2-7, with D perhaps TRBD2 (5 bases). Trimming stripped 5 bases from V and 6 bases from J, with 14 bases between. Germline V gene data show CDR1 as SNHLY and CDR2 as FYNNEI. This CDR3 contains 13 residues. The CDR3 sequence: CASSLDFPSEQYF. DNA of the CDR3: TGTGCCAGCAGTCTGGACTTCCCCTCCGAGCAGTACTTC.

This clonotype was found a few times. J is TRBJ2-3 and V is TRBV7-8; D perhaps matches TRBD2 (6 bases). Between the trimmed V and J ends, which lost 7 bases and 1 base, there was a span of 15 bases. Germline V gene sequence: CDR1 SGHVS, CDR2 FQNEAQ. CDR3 length: 15 residues. The CDR3 spells CASIASGGGTDTQYF. CDR3 DNA: TGTGCCAGCATAGCCTCTGGCGGGGGCACAGATACGCAGTATTTT. The full variable domain, completed using reference TRBV7-8 and TRBJ2-3, is GAGVSQSPRYKVAKRGQDVALRCDPISGHVSLFWYQQALGQGPEFLTYFQNEAQLDKSGLPSDRFFAERPEGSVSTLKIQRTQQEDSAVYLCASIASGGGTDTQYFGPGTRLTVL.

This clonotype was found a few times. The chain is built from TRBV7-2 and TRBJ2-7; D may correspond to TRBD1 or TRBD2 (7 bases each). Per germline, CDR1 SGHTA and CDR2 FQGNSA. This CDR3 is built from 13 residues. The V end lost 4 bases, the J end lost 4 bases, and 11 bases lay between the germline ends. The CDR3 coding sequence is TGTGCCAGCAGCTCCCAGGGGGGGTACGAGCAGTACTTC. Translating gives CASSSQGGYEQYF. Variable domain in full (rest from reference TRBV7-2 and TRBJ2-7): GAGVSQSPSNKVTEKGKDVELRCDPISGHTALYWYRQSLGQGLEFLIYFQGNSAPDKSGLPSDRFSAERTGGSVSTLTIQRTQQEDSAVYLCASSSQGGYEQYFGPGTRLTVT.

This clonotype appeared a few times. The chain combines TRBV28 with TRBJ2-3; D is undetermined. This CDR3 region has 16 residues. Per the germline V gene, CDR1 is MDHEN and CDR2 is SYDVKM. The V end lost 3 bases, the J end lost 2 bases, and 15 bases lay between the germline ends. The CDR3 here is CASSFWAQRITDTQYF. CDR3 sequence (DNA): TGTGCCAGCAGTTTTTGGGCACAAAGGATCACAGATACGCAGTATTTT.

The rearrangement joins TRBV12-5 to TRBJ2-1; tentatively, D is TRBD1 (6 bases). The CDR3 sequence is 12 residues long. V shed 6 bases and J shed 12 bases, with 15 bases lying between them. Germline CDR1 is LGHNT and CDR2 is FRNRAP. As DNA, the CDR3 is TGTGCTAGTGGGGCCCCAGGGGTCGGGCAGTTCTTC. It is translated as CASGAPGVGQFF.

The table lists this clonotype with a few counts. The V gene is TRBV10-3, the J gene TRBJ1-2, with a weak D call TRBD1 (5 bases). Germline lookup yields CDR1 ENHRY and CDR2 SYGVKD. V was cut by 10 bases and J by 1 base, with 13 bases left in between. This CDR3 is 13 amino acids long. CDR3 in amino acids: CATETESNYGYTF. Written as DNA, the CDR3 is TGTGCCACCGAGACAGAGAGTAACTATGGCTACACCTTC.

Here the CDR3 reads CASSFSSRTDTQYF. As DNA, the CDR3 is TGTGCCAGCAGTTTCTCATCTAGAACAGATACGCAGTATTTT. The genes are TRBV12-3 or TRBV12-4 and TRBJ2-3; D is unclear. The CDR3 consists of 14 residues. Trimming took 3 bases from V and 3 from J, leaving 10 bases between them.

In its sample, this clonotype was seen many times. V is TRBV12-3 or TRBV12-4 and J is TRBJ2-7; D is perhaps TRBD1 or TRBD2 (6 bases each). V was cut by 3 bases and J by 2 bases, with 11 bases left in between. The CDR3 spans 14 residues. The CDR3: CASSFLGGPYEQYF. As DNA, the CDR3 is TGTGCCAGCAGTTTCTTGGGGGGCCCCTACGAGCAGTACTTC.

The rearrangement links TRBV9 to TRBJ2-5, with D possibly being TRBD2 (7 bases). V lost 4 bases to trimming and J lost 4 bases, with 20 bases between them. The CDR3 runs 16 residues. Germline V lookup: CDR1 SGDLS, CDR2 YYNGEE. The CDR3, as DNA: TGTGCCAGCAGCTCCCCCGGAGGGGGGGTGGGAGAGACCCAGTACTTC. Amino acids: CASSSPGGGVGETQYF.

This clonotype was detected ten times or more. The chain couples TRBV7-2 to TRBJ2-3; TRBD1 or TRBD2 may be the D gene (5 bases each). The germline V gene encodes CDR1 SGHTA and CDR2 FQGNSA. Trimming cost V 5 bases and J 2 bases, with 11 bases left between them. The CDR3 extends over 14 amino acids. The CDR3 loop reads CASSRDRITDTQYF. The CDR3 coding sequence is TGTGCCAGCAGCCGGGACCGTATCACAGATACGCAGTATTTT.

The genes are TRBV2 and TRBJ2-2; D call uncertain. The CDR3 is 14 amino acids. Germline V gene sequence: CDR1 SNHLY, CDR2 FYNNEI. Trimming removed 4 bases from V and 5 bases from J, with 11 bases in between. CDR3 DNA: TGTGCCAGCAGTGCGGCTAGTAAGACCGGGGAGCTGTTTTTT. The encoded protein is CASSAASKTGELFF. Supplemented by reference TRBV2 and TRBJ2-2, the full variable domain reads EPEVTQTPSHQVTQMGQEVILRCVPISNHLYFYWYRQILGQKVEFLVSFYNNEISEKSEIFDDQFSVERPDGSNFTLKIRSTKLEDSAMYFCASSAASKTGELFFGEGSRLTVL.

This clonotype has more than one count but fewer than ten. The chain is built from TRBV12-3 or TRBV12-4 and TRBJ1-2; perhaps TRBD1 as D (5 bases). The CDR3 has 13 amino acids. Trimming pared 4 bases from V and 2 bases from J, leaving 8 bases between. DNA for the CDR3: TGTGCCAGCAGTTCGGACACCAACTATGGCTACACCTTC. Translating gives CASSSDTNYGYTF.